The rows below give T cell receptor beta chains drawn from one sample of a study of blood T cell repertoires in COVID-19. Profiling relied on immunoSEQ multiplex PCR, and the TCRdb table lists in-frame clones only, not all of them. Of around 250,000 clones listed, 83% are singletons. The specimen sequenced was peripheral blood. The receptors were sampled from a man older than 75 with acute or convalescent COVID-19. Both conserved end residues are part of each CDR3.

TRBV6-5	TRBJ2-1	CASNRLAGGYNEQFF
TRBV24-1	TRBJ2-1	CATSDYSGRGNEQFF
TRBV5-1	TRBJ2-7	CASSPTPRQADYEQYF
TRBV5-5	TRBJ2-7	CASSLKERGGSYEQYF
TRBV5-1	TRBJ1-6	CASGREALGGDSPLHF
TRBV6-5	TRBJ1-5	CASDDWDSGYQPQHF
TRBV7-2	TRBJ2-3	CASSFTRGATDTQYF
TRBV5-1	TRBJ1-2	CASTVDNANYGYTF
TRBV6-1	TRBJ1-2	CASSEVETGGYTF
TRBV6-2/TRBV6-3	TRBJ2-2	CASSNPQGTVTGELFF
TRBV4-1	TRBJ2-1	CASSQGLAPYNEQFF
TRBV3-1/TRBV3-2	TRBJ2-7	CASSQAGTQYEQYF
TRBV27	TRBJ2-1	CASSLSGLGLAGGHEQFF
TRBV7-9	TRBJ1-2	CASSLDRVSYGYTF
TRBV10-3	TRBJ1-3	CAISGQTGQSSGNTIYF
TRBV13	TRBJ1-5	CASSFILPRQGWNQPQHF
TRBV7-9	TRBJ2-3	CASSLTATTDTQYF
TRBV11-2	TRBJ2-3	CASSKLAVTSGSRDTQYF
TRBV11-2	TRBJ2-1	CASSYRGYVYNEQFF